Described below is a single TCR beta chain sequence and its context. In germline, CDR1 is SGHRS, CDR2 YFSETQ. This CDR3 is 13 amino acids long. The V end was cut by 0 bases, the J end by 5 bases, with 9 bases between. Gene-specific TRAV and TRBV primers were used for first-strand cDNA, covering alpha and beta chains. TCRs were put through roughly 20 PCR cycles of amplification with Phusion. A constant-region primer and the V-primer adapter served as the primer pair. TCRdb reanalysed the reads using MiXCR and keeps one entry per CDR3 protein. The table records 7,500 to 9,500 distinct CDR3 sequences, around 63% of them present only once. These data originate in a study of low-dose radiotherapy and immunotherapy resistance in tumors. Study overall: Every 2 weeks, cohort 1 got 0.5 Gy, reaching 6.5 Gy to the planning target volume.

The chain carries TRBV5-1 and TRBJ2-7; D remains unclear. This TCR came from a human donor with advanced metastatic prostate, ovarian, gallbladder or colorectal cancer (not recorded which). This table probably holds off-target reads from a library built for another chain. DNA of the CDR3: TGCGCCAGCAGCTTGGGCAGTCAGGACGAGCAGTACTTC. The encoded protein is CASSLGSQDEQYF.